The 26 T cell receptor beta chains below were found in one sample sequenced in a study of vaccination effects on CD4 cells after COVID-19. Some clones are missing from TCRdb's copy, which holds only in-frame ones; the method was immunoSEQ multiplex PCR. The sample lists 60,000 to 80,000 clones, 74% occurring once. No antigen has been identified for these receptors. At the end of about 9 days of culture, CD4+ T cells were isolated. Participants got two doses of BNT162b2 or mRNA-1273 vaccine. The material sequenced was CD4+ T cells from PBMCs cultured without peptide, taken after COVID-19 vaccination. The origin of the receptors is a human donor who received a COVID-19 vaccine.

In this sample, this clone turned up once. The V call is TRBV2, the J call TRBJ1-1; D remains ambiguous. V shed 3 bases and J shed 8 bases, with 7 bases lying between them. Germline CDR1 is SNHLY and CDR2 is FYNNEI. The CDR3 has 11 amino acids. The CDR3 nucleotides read TGTGCCAGCAGTGATGGCAGGGAAGCTTTCTTT. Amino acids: CASSDGREAFF.

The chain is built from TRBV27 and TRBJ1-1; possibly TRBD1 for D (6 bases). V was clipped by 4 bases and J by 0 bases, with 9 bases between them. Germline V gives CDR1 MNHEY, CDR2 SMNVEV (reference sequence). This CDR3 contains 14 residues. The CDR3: CASSSQGMNTEAFF. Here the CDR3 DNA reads TGTGCCAGCAGTTCGCAGGGGATGAACACTGAAGCTTTCTTT.

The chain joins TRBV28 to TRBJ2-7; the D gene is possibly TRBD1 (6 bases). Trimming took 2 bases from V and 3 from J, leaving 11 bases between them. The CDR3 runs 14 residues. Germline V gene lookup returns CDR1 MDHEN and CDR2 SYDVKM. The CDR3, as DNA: TGTGCCAGCAGTTTAACCCAGGGGATCTACGAGCAGTACGTC. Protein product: CASSLTQGIYEQYV.

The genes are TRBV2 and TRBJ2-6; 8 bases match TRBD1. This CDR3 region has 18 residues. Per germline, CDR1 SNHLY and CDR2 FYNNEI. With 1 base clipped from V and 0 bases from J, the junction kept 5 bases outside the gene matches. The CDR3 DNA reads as TGTGCCAGCAGTGAAGGCCCCAGGGGGCTCTCTGGGGCCAACGTCCTGACTTTC. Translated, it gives CASSEGPRGLSGANVLTF.

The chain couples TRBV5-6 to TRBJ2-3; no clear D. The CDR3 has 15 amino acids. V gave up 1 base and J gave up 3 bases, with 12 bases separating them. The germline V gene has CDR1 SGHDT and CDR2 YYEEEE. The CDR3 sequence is CASSLYGLRTDTQYF. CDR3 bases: TGTGCCAGCAGCTTGTATGGGTTGAGGACAGATACGCAGTATTTT.

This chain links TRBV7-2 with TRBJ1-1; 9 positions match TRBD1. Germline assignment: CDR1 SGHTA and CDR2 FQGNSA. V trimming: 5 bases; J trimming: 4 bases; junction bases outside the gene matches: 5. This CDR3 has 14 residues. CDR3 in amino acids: CASSHPTGGTEAFF. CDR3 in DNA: TGTGCCAGCAGCCACCCGACAGGGGGCACTGAAGCTTTCTTT.

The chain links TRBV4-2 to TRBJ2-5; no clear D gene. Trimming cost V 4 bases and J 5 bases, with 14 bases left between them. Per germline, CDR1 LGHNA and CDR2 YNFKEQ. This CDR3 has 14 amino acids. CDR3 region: CASSPSLNMETQYF. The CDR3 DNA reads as TGTGCCAGCAGCCCGAGCTTGAATATGGAGACCCAGTACTTC.

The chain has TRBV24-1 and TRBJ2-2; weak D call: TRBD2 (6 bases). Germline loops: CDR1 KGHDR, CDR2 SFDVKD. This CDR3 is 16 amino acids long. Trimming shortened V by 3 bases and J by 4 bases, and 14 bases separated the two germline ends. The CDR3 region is CATSDAGRIGTGELFF. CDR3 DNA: TGTGCCACCAGTGATGCGGGACGGATAGGCACCGGGGAGCTGTTTTTT.

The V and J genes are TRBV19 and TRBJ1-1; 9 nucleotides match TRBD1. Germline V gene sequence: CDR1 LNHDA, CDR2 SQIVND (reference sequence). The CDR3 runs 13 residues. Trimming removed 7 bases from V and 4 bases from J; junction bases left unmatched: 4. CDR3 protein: CASNRDRATEAFF. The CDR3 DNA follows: TGTGCCAGTAATAGGGACAGGGCCACTGAAGCTTTCTTT.

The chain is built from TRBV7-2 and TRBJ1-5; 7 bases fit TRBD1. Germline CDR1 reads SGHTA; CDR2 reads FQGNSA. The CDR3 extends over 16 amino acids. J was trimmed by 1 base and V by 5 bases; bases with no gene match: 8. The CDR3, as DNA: TGTGCCAGCAGCCCCCGAGGGGGCGCAAGCAATCAGCCCCAGCATTTT. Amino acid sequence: CASSPRGGASNQPQHF.

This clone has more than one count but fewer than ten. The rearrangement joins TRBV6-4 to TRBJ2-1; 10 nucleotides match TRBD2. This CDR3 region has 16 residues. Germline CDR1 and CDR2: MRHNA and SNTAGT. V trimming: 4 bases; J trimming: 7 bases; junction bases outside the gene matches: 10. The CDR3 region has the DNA TGTGCCAGCAGTGCTCAGAGCGGGGGGGCCGCGAATGAGCAGTTCTTC. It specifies CASSAQSGGAANEQFF.

As DNA, the CDR3 is TGTGCCACAAGAGGGGGGGGTAATGAAAAACTGTTTTTT. This gives the protein CATRGGGNEKLFF. J is TRBJ1-4 and V is TRBV28; TRBD1 might be the D (6 bases). V was clipped by 10 bases and J by 4 bases, with 13 bases between them. This CDR3 has 13 residues. Germline V gene sequence: CDR1 MDHEN, CDR2 SYDVKM.

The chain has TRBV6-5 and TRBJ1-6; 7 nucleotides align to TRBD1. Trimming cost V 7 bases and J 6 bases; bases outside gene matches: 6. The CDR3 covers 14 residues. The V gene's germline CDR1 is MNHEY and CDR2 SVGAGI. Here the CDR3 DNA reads TGTGCCAGCACCTACAGGGGCAGTAATTCACCCCTCCACTTT. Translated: CASTYRGSNSPLHF.

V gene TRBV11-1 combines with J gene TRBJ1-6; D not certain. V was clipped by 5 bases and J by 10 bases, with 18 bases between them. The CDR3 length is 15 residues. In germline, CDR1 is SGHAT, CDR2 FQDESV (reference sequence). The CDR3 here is CASSPGLSIHSPLHF. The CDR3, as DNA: TGTGCCAGCAGCCCGGGCCTTTCCATACACTCACCCCTCCACTTT.

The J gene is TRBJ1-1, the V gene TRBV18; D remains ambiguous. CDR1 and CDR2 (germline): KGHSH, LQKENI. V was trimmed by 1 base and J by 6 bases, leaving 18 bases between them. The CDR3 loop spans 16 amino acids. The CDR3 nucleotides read TGTGCCAGCTCACCACTTTCCTCTTGGGGTTCCTCTGAAGCTTTCTTT. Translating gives CASSPLSSWGSSEAFF.

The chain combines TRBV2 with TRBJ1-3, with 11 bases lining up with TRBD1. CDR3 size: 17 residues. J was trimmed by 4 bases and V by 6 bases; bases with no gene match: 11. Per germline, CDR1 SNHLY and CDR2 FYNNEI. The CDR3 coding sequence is TGTGCCAGCAGCTCCGGACAGGGGGCGATGCGGGGAAACACCATATATTTT. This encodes CASSSGQGAMRGNTIYF.

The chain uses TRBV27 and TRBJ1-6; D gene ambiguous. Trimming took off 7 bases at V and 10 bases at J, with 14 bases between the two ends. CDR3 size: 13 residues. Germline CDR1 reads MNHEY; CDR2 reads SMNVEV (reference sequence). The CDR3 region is CASKPGLGSPLHF. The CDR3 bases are TGTGCCAGCAAACCGGGGTTAGGGTCACCCCTCCACTTT.

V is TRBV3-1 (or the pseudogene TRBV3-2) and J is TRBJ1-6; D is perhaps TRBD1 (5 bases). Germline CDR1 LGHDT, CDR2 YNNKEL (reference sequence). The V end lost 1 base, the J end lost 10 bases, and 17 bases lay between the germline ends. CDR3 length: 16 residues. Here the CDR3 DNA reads TGTGCCAGCAGCCAAGGCGGCAGGGCATGGGTGTCACCCCTCCACTTT. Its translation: CASSQGGRAWVSPLHF.

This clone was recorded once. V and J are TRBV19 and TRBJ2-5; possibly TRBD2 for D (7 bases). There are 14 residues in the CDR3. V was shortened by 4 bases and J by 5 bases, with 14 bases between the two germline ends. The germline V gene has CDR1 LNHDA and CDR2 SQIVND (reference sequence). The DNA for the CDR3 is TGTGCCAGTAGTACCCGGGGGGCAGTGGAGACCCAGTACTTC. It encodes CASSTRGAVETQYF.

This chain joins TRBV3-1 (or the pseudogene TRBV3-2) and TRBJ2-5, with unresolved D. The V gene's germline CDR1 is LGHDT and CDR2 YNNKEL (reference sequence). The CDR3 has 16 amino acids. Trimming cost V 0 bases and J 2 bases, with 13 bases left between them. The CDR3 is CASSQESGPRQETQYF. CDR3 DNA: TGTGCCAGCAGCCAAGAATCAGGACCAAGGCAAGAGACCCAGTACTTC.

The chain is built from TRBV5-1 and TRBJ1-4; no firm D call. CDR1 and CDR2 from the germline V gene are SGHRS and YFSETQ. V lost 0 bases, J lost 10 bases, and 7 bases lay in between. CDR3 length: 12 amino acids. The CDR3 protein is CASSLVGGKLFF. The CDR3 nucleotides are TGCGCCAGCAGCTTGGTAGGAGGAAAACTGTTTTTT.

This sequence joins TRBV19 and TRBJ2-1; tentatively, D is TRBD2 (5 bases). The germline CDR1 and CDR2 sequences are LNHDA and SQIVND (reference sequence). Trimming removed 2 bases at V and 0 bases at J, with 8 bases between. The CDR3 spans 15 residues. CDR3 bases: TGTGCCAGTAGTATAACCGGAGGCTCCTACAATGAGCAGTTCTTC. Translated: CASSITGGSYNEQFF.

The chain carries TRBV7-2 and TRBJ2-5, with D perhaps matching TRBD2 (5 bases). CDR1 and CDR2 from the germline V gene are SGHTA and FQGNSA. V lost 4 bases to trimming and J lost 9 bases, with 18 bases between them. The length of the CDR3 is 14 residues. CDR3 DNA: TGTGCCAGCAGCTACCGGCCCGCCGGGAATCCCCAGTACTTC. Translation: CASSYRPAGNPQYF.

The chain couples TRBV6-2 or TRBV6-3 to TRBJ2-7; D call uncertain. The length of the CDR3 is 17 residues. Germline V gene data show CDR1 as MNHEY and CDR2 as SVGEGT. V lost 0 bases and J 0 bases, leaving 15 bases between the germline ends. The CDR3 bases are TGTGCCAGCAGTTACTCGGGCAGGCAAACCAGCTCCTACGAGCAGTACGTC. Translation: CASSYSGRQTSSYEQYV.

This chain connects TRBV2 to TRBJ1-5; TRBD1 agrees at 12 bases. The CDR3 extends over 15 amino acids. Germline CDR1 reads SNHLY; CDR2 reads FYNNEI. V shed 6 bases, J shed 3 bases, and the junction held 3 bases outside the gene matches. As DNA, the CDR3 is TGTGCCAGCAGGGGGACAGGGGGCAACAATCAGCCCCAGCATTTT. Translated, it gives CASRGTGGNNQPQHF.

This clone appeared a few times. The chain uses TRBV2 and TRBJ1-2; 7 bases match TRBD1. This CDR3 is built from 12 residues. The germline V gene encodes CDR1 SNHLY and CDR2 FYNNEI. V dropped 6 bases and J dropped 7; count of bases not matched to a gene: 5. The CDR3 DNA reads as TGTGCCAGCAGCAGCACAGGGGCTGGCTACACCTTC. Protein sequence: CASSSTGAGYTF.